This TCR beta chain was found in a study of T cells after yellow fever vaccination. Study outcomes and limitations: Subsequent to the booster, the majority of primary-vaccination clones reappeared (under 98% CD4, 88% CD8). Although the secondary response was weaker, it peaked faster, at day 5 versus 15.

It was through 5'RACE template switching that TCR cDNA was made, with a universal primer site and UMIs added. Each CDR3 protein gets one entry after TCRdb re-called the 5' RACE reads with MiXCR. The sample has a few hundred thousand distinct CDR3 sequences; about 8.3% are singletons. Comment on this clonotype: What it recognizes is unknown.

V lost 2 bases, J lost 4 bases, and 8 bases stayed unmatched. This CDR3 has 16 amino acids. Germline V gene sequence: CDR1 SGHTA, CDR2 FQGNSA. The sample consisted of PBMCs, taken about 49 days after the first yellow fever vaccination. The chain joins TRBV7-2 to TRBJ2-3; 8 bases match TRBD2. This receptor was obtained from a man younger than 35 who received the YFV17D yellow fever vaccine. CDR3 bases: TGTGCCAGCAGCTTAAATGGCGGGGGGCAGTCAGATACGCAGTATTTT. Translation: CASSLNGGGQSDTQYF.